This TCR beta chain stems from a study of blood T cell repertoires in COVID-19. Overall study context: Two negative PCRs, clearance, or symptom resolution characterized the recovered Cohort 3 donors. There were acute and convalescent COVID-19 samples, and they came from the United States, Italy and Spain. Sample material is recorded as cDNA or gDNA derived from T cells, B-cell-depleted T cells, or PBMCs.

The CDR3 covers 15 residues. The V gene's germline CDR1 is ENHRY and CDR2 SYGVKD. V shed 6 bases and J shed 1 base, with 15 bases lying between them. This clone was detected only a few times. Original methodology: Nucleated cell counts were estimated from reference gene primer amplification. Sequencing used immunoSEQ multiplex PCR; TCRdb keeps in-frame clones, though not all of them. The V and J calls and clone size are taken from that table; D and trimming were inferred from the DNA. Among about 190,000 clones listed, around 83% were seen once. What was sequenced was PBMCs or T cells enriched from blood (not recorded which). The rearrangement links TRBV10-3 to TRBJ1-1; D may be TRBD1 (5 bases). The source is a woman in her forties in a cohort exposed to, infected with or recovered from COVID-19 (not recorded which). The CDR3 here is CAIRKDNQGNTEAFF. For the CDR3, the DNA is TGTGCCATCAGGAAAGACAACCAGGGGAACACTGAAGCTTTCTTT.